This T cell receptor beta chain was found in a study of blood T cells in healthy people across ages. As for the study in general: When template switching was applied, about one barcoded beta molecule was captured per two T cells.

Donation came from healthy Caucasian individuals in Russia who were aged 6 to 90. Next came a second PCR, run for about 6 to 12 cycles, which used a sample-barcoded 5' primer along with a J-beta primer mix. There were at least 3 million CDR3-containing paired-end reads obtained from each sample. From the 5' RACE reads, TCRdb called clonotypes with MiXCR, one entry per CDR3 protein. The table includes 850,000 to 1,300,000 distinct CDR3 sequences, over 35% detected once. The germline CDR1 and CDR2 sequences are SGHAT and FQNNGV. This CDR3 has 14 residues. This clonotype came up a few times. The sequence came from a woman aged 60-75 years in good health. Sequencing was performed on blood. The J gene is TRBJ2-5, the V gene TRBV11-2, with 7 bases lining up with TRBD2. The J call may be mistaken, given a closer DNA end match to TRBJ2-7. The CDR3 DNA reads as TGTGCCAGCAGTTGGGGAGGGATTAGCCGCGAGCAGTACTTC. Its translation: CASSWGGISREQYF.